Included here is one T cell receptor beta chain sequence, with context. Its specific antigen is unknown. A read error may account for a junction end that differs from germline. These data belong to a study of Ad26.COV2.S vaccination and SARS-CoV-2 variants (dated by TCRdb to the early 2020s). Regarding the research as a whole: Vaccine-arm donors came from COV1001, a multicentre, randomized, double-blind, placebo-controlled phase I-IIa trial of Ad26.COV2.S in healthy adults. Dosing of Ad26.COV2.S was intramuscular, at either 5x10^10 or 1x10^11 viral particles, delivered as one shot or as two shots spaced 56 days apart. Sequencing of the TCRbeta repertoire served to evaluate the specificity and breadth of SARS-CoV-2-reactive T cell receptors following Ad26.COV2.S vaccination. Blinding of investigators to trial group allocation was maintained during experiments and outcome assessment. The TCR-sequenced set comprised around 30 samples: some 20 Ad26.COV2.S vaccine recipients, 5 placebo recipients and 8 SARS-CoV-2 convalescent individuals. Participants in the trial were split at random into five groups of five each, receiving low-dose or high-dose Ad26.COV2.S once or twice, or else placebo on both occasions.

Reading the label with the study, this specimen's treatment or condition is: roughly 19 received Ad26.COV2.S at low or high dose, single or two shots; about 5 received placebo; per-sample allocation not given. For vaccine and placebo recipients, the sequenced repertoires came from samples collected on day 63 after the first injection. Cohort 1b enrolled 20 to 30 adults aged 18-55 years at a single site in Boston, USA, between 29 July and 7 August 2020. Ad26.COV2.S consisted of a replication-incompetent adenovirus type 26 vector by which a prefusion-stabilized SARS-CoV-2 spike protein from the original Wuhan strain was expressed. The immunoSEQ Assay was the method used to sequence TCRbeta CDR3 regions. After extraction, genomic DNA underwent amplification by bias-controlled multiplex PCR, followed by high-throughput sequencing. In the paper's pipeline: To quantify the absolute abundance of every unique TCRbeta CDR3 region, sequences were collapsed and filtered. Usable DNA was measured by amplifying reference genes present in all nucleated cells, and TCRbeta template counts were normalized to that usable DNA to estimate T cell fraction. Repertoire TCRs were annotated as SARS-CoV-2-specific by exact matching of V gene, CDR3 amino acid sequence and J gene to a known reactive TCR set. The reference SARS-CoV-2 TCR set was derived from MIRA and filtered for enrichment in COVID-19-positive ImmuneCODE repertoires, a step that removed public or cross-reactive TCRs. Using the MIRA antigens, annotated TCRs were further analysed by specific ORF or by position within an ORF. Breadth was defined as annotated unique rearrangements over total unique productive rearrangements; depth was the summed frequency of those rearrangements. Two-sided Wilcoxon rank-sum tests were used to compare TCR breadth between groups. TCRdb mirrors the immuneACCESS table, restricted to in-frame sequences. Some clones are absent from its copies; in checked studies, under half trace to an unresolved V gene, and the reason for the others is unknown. The DNA gave D and trimming, while V, J and clone size come from that table. The sample includes about 480,000 clones, with around 88% observed a single time. 10% to 15% of the sample lies in the top ten.

Here is what the overall study found, with its caveats: Non-spike TCR breadth was comparable between vaccine and placebo recipients, consistent with the vaccine containing only spike. According to the authors, total T cell responses may have been underestimated by the TCR breadth and depth analyses. Ad26.COV2.S recipients had higher spike-specific TCR breadth than placebo recipients (P = 0.0014). The study lacked the statistical power to compare responses across vaccine doses or regimens. After vaccination, spike-specific CD8+ and CD4+ T cell responses were reported to show substantial breadth.

The sample in question was peripheral blood, obtained in a trial of Ad26.COV2.S vaccine versus placebo. This clonotype was sampled from a person between 18 and 65 years old who received the Ad26.COV2.S COVID-19 vaccine or a placebo.

The CDR3 is CASSPPRGPLRF. The DNA reads TGTGCCAGCAGCCCCCCACGGGGCCCGTTACGGTTC. Recombination linked TRBV28 to TRBJ2-7; the D gene is possibly TRBD1 or TRBD2, with 5 bases matching each. From its cysteine to its phenylalanine, the CDR3 spans 12 amino acids. Only CDR3 DNA remains: 36 bases, in frame from the first base. According to the germline V gene, CDR1 reads MDHEN and CDR2 reads SYDVKM.